In its sample, the clone carrying this TCR beta chain was seen a few times. As yet, its antigen is unknown. The sample is drawn from a study of T cell repertoires in cytomegalovirus infection. Across the study: Public TCR beta signatures marked donors with CMV infection and the matching HLA. General study points: Cumulative public TCR beta family frequency identified CMV carriers with the relevant HLA. Ex vivo responses were dominated by HLA-C-restricted CMV-specific TCR beta clonotypes.

Germline CDR1 DFQATT, CDR2 SNEGSKA (reference sequence). Trimming took 3 bases from V and 5 from J, leaving 16 bases between them. The CDR3 length is 15 residues. TCRdb re-analysed the reads in MiXCR, keeping a single row per CDR3 protein. In the table there are 600,000 to 700,000 distinct CDR3 sequences, roughly a third of which are singletons. This chain joins TRBV20-1 and TRBJ1-4; D uncertain. The sequencing here drew on cultured PBMCs, taken from culture after CMV antigen stimulation. The sequence came from a human donor in good health (CMV status not recorded). Some clones in this sample may be carry-over from other donors' samples. CDR3 DNA: TGCAGTGCTAGTGTTCCGGGAACAGCCAATGAAAAACTGTTTTTT. It is translated as CSASVPGTANEKLFF.